This T cell receptor (beta chain) was obtained from a study of shared T cell receptors in the human thymus. Looked up from germline, CDR1 is SGHVS and CDR2 is FQNEAQ. This CDR3 is built from 17 residues. V dropped 3 bases and J dropped 1 base, with 18 bases sitting between them. Data came from immunoSEQ multiplex PCR; TCRdb stores just in-frame clones and leaves some out. Of over 350,000 clones listed, approximately 95% are singletons. The chain joins TRBV7-8 to TRBJ1-2; D is possibly TRBD1 (5 bases). Sequenced material: thymocytes. The sequence came from a human donor. The CDR3 DNA follows: TGTGCCAGCAGCTTCCTTTACGGGGGTTACAATAACTATGGCTACACCTTC. As protein: CASSFLYGGYNNYGYTF.